The 23 T cell receptor beta chains below were found in one sample sequenced in a study of blood T cell repertoires in COVID-19. TCRdb's copy holds only in-frame clones and misses some; the assay was immunoSEQ multiplex PCR. The table has roughly 200,000 clones, approximately 90% seen once. The specimen sequenced was PBMCs or T cells enriched from blood (not recorded which). The receptor set was obtained from a woman under 40 who had recovered from COVID-19.

This chain joins TRBV18 and TRBJ2-6; D gene ambiguous. Germline V gives CDR1 KGHSH, CDR2 LQKENI. There are 13 residues in the CDR3. Deletions cut 7 bases from V and 0 bases from J, with 4 bases between. The CDR3 reads CASYSSGANVLTF. The CDR3 region has the DNA TGTGCCAGCTACTCCTCTGGGGCCAACGTCCTGACTTTC.

This chain links TRBV7-2 with TRBJ2-7; 12 nucleotides line up with TRBD2. The V segment lost 4 bases and the J segment 2 bases; nucleotides outside the gene matches: 6. In germline, CDR1 is SGHTA, CDR2 FQGNSA. There are 16 residues in the CDR3. This CDR3 reads CASSSGLAGQTYEQYF. CDR3 sequence (DNA): TGTGCCAGCAGCTCCGGACTAGCGGGACAAACCTACGAGCAGTACTTC.

The table lists this clone with a count of one. The J gene is TRBJ2-7, the V gene TRBV5-6; 7 bases match TRBD1. The CDR3 runs to 16 residues. Per the germline V gene, CDR1 is SGHDT and CDR2 is YYEEEE. The junction had 13 bases not matched to a gene; V was cut back by 4 bases and J by 3 bases. DNA of the CDR3: TGTGCCAGCAGCCGCTTCGGCCGGGACAGAGGCTACGAGCAGTACTTC. Residues: CASSRFGRDRGYEQYF.

This chain uses TRBV29-1 with TRBJ1-2, with unresolved D. Germline lookup yields CDR1 SQVTM and CDR2 ANQGSEA. CDR3 length: 12 amino acids. Trimming pared 4 bases from V and 8 bases from J, leaving 14 bases between. This CDR3 is CSVGSGAWGYTF. CDR3 sequence (DNA): TGCAGCGTTGGATCAGGCGCCTGGGGCTACACCTTC.

The V and J genes are TRBV9 and TRBJ1-4, with a possible D match to TRBD1 (6 bases). CDR3 length: 16 amino acids. Germline lookup yields CDR1 SGDLS and CDR2 YYNGEE. Trimming left V 3 bases short and J 0 bases short, with 12 bases between. The CDR3 bases are TGTGCCAGCAGCGGACTGAAGGGGGCAACTAATGAAAAACTGTTTTTT. As protein: CASSGLKGATNEKLFF.

This clone was counted between two and nine times. V is TRBV9 and J is TRBJ2-3, with 8 positions matching TRBD2. The J segment lost 3 bases and the V segment lost 6 bases, leaving 6 bases of the junction unmatched. This CDR3 is built from 14 residues. Germline loops: CDR1 SGDLS, CDR2 YYNGEE. The CDR3 nucleotides are TGTGCCAGCACCGGACTAGCCTTTACAGATACGCAGTATTTT. The encoded protein is CASTGLAFTDTQYF.

The chain links TRBV24-1 to TRBJ1-5; no clear D gene. CDR3 length: 13 residues. The ends were cut back, 0 bases at V and 7 bases at J, with 6 bases in the middle. Per the germline V gene, CDR1 is KGHDR and CDR2 is SFDVKD. For the CDR3, the DNA is TGTGCCACCAGTGATTTGACCGAGCAGCCCCAGCATTTT. Amino acids: CATSDLTEQPQHF.

The rearrangement uses TRBV19 and TRBJ1-1; TRBD1 is a possible D gene (5 bases). Trimming pared 3 bases from V and 4 bases from J, leaving 9 bases between. This CDR3 comprises 13 residues. Germline loops: CDR1 LNHDA, CDR2 SQIVND (reference sequence). CDR3 DNA sequence: TGTGCCAGTAGTATCCTGGGACTCACTGAAGCTTTCTTT. Its protein is CASSILGLTEAFF.

The chain is built from TRBV5-5 and TRBJ1-1; 9 bases agree with TRBD1. In germline, CDR1 is SGHKS, CDR2 YYEKEE (reference sequence). CDR3 size: 15 residues. J gave up 5 bases and V 4 bases, and 9 bases lay outside the gene matches. The CDR3 nucleotides are TGTGCCAGCAGCCCGGGACAGGGCCGTGGGACTGAAGCTTTCTTT. Protein sequence: CASSPGQGRGTEAFF.

V is TRBV7-2 and J is TRBJ2-6; D remains unclear. The CDR3 totals 16 residues. CDR1 SGHTA and CDR2 FQGNSA come from the germline V gene. The V end was cut by 5 bases, the J end by 1 base, with 12 bases between. The CDR3 sequence is CASSRRGFSGANVLTF. CDR3 coding DNA: TGTGCCAGCAGCCGGCGCGGCTTTTCTGGGGCCAACGTCCTGACTTTC.

This chain joins TRBV19 and TRBJ1-1; a weak D match, TRBD1 (5 bases). CDR1 and CDR2 (germline): LNHDA, SQIVND (reference sequence). V shed 2 bases and J shed 1 base, with 14 bases lying between them. The CDR3 loop spans 16 amino acids. CDR3 sequence reads: CASSITLRQKNTEAFF. CDR3 bases: TGTGCCAGTAGTATAACCCTACGACAGAAGAACACTGAAGCTTTCTTT. The complete variable domain, with remaining parts taken from reference TRBV19 and TRBJ1-1, reads DGGITQSPKYLFRKEGQNVTLSCEQNLNHDAMYWYRQDPGQGLRLIYYSQIVNDFQKGDIAEGYSVSREKKESFPLTVTSAQKNPTAFYLCASSITLRQKNTEAFFGQGTRLTVV.

The chain uses TRBV5-1 and TRBJ1-2; D remains ambiguous. This CDR3 has 14 residues. Trimming stripped 3 bases from V and 3 bases from J, with 12 bases between. The germline V gene has CDR1 SGHRS and CDR2 YFSETQ. The CDR3 region has the DNA TGCGCCAGCAGCTCACCCGGGATAGACTATGGCTACACCTTC. Translating it yields CASSSPGIDYGYTF. Variable domain in full (rest from reference TRBV5-1 and TRBJ1-2): KAGVTQTPRYLIKTRGQQVTLSCSPISGHRSVSWYQQTPGQGLQFLFEYFSETQRNKGNFPGRFSGRQFSNSRSEMNVSTLELGDSALYLCASSSPGIDYGYTFGSGTRLTVV.

This chain uses TRBV7-8 with TRBJ1-1; perhaps TRBD1 as D (5 bases). Germline-derived CDR1 and CDR2 are SGHVS and FQNEAQ. Deletions cut 6 bases from V and 4 bases from J, with 9 bases between. The length of the CDR3 is 12 residues. The CDR3 sequence is CASSRGITEAFF. As DNA, the CDR3 is TGTGCCAGCAGTAGGGGCATCACTGAAGCTTTCTTT.

The rearrangement uses TRBV2 and TRBJ1-1; weak D call: TRBD1 (5 bases). The CDR3 spans 15 residues. Germline loops: CDR1 SNHLY, CDR2 FYNNEI. V lost 7 bases, J lost 1 base, and 16 bases lay in between. CDR3 in amino acids: CASTDLDTSNTEAFF. The CDR3 DNA reads TGTGCCAGCACTGATCTGGACACTTCGAACACTGAAGCTTTCTTT.

This chain uses TRBV7-8 with TRBJ1-2, with 8 nucleotides matching TRBD1. CDR1 is SGHVS, CDR2 FQNEAQ, per germline. Trimming removed 5 bases from V and 6 bases from J; junction bases left unmatched: 8. The CDR3 is 14 amino acids. The CDR3 region is CASSRGTGQDGYTF. The CDR3 nucleotides read TGTGCCAGCAGCCGAGGGACAGGACAGGATGGCTACACCTTC.

This rearrangement joins TRBV3-1 (or the pseudogene TRBV3-2) to TRBJ1-1; D may be TRBD1 (5 bases). The CDR3 length is 16 residues. Per the germline V gene, CDR1 is LGHDT and CDR2 is YNNKEL (reference sequence). Trimming took 6 bases from V and 1 from J, leaving 18 bases between them. This CDR3 reads CASRLRQAGKNTEAFF. CDR3 sequence (DNA): TGTGCCAGCAGACTACGGCAGGCAGGGAAGAACACTGAAGCTTTCTTT.

This clone was observed a few times. This sequence joins TRBV6-5 and TRBJ1-1; TRBD1 agrees at 11 bases. The germline gives CDR1 MNHEY, CDR2 SVGAGI. The CDR3 extends over 12 amino acids. J gave up 7 bases and V 8 bases, and 3 bases lay outside the gene matches. The CDR3 nucleotides read TGTGCCAGCCCTGGGACAGGGGGTGAAGCTTTCTTT. This gives the protein CASPGTGGEAFF.

V gene TRBV30 combines with J gene TRBJ1-4; D perhaps matches TRBD1 (5 bases). Trimming pared 3 bases from V and 3 bases from J, leaving 14 bases between. Germline V gene data show CDR1 as GTSNPN and CDR2 as SVGIG (reference sequence). The CDR3 is 15 residues long. As DNA, the CDR3 is TGTGCCTGGAGCCCCCAGGGTGTGGCTAATGAAAAACTGTTTTTT. Translating gives CAWSPQGVANEKLFF. Full variable domain (outside the CDR3, taken from reference TRBV30 and TRBJ1-4): SQTIHQWPATLVQPVGSPLSLECTVEGTSNPNLYWYRQAAGRGLQLLFYSVGIGQISSEVPQNLSASRPQDRQFILSSKKLLLSDSGFYLCAWSPQGVANEKLFFGSGTQLSVL.

V is TRBV27 and J is TRBJ2-5; 9 nucleotides agree with TRBD2. Trimming cost V 7 bases and J 2 bases; bases outside gene matches: 8. The germline V gene encodes CDR1 MNHEY and CDR2 SMNVEV (reference sequence). The CDR3 has 15 amino acids. CDR3 sequence: CASKISGSRQETQYF. The DNA for the CDR3 is TGTGCCAGCAAAATTAGCGGGAGCCGGCAAGAGACCCAGTACTTC.

The rearrangement joins TRBV19 to TRBJ1-3, with TRBD1 as a possible D gene (6 bases). V dropped 8 bases and J dropped 0 bases, with 11 bases sitting between them. The CDR3 spans 14 residues. Per the germline V gene, CDR1 is LNHDA and CDR2 is SQIVND (reference sequence). The CDR3 region is CASATGPSGNTIYF. CDR3 coding DNA: TGTGCCAGTGCTACAGGGCCCTCTGGAAACACCATATATTTT.

The chain employs TRBV28 and TRBJ1-1, with D possibly matching TRBD1 (6 bases). Trimming took 6 bases from V and 2 from J, leaving 13 bases between them. CDR1 is MDHEN, CDR2 SYDVKM, per germline. The CDR3 contains 14 residues. CDR3 sequence: CASRTTGPNTEAFF. The CDR3 nucleotides are TGTGCCAGCAGGACAACAGGGCCAAACACTGAAGCTTTCTTT.

This clone has a handful of counts. The chain links TRBV18 to TRBJ2-2; 7 bases fit TRBD1. The ends lost 3 bases at V and 0 bases at J; junction bases unmatched: 1. The CDR3 runs to 15 residues. Per germline, CDR1 KGHSH and CDR2 LQKENI. CDR3 DNA: TGTGCCAGCTCACCGGGACAGACGAACACCGGGGAGCTGTTTTTT. It translates to CASSPGQTNTGELFF. Filled out from reference TRBV18 and TRBJ2-2, the complete variable domain reads NAGVMQNPRHLVRRRGQEARLRCSPMKGHSHVYWYRQLPEEGLKFMVYLQKENIIDESGMPKERFSAEFPKEGPSILRIQQVVRGDSAAYFCASSPGQTNTGELFFGEGSRLTVL.

The chain combines TRBV7-2 with TRBJ1-2; D unresolved. Deletions cut 1 base from V and 7 bases from J, with 7 bases between. Germline V gene sequence: CDR1 SGHTA, CDR2 FQGNSA. CDR3 length equals 12 residues. The chain's CDR3 is CASSLGEAGYTF. Written as DNA, the CDR3 is TGTGCCAGCAGCTTAGGGGAGGCTGGCTACACCTTC.